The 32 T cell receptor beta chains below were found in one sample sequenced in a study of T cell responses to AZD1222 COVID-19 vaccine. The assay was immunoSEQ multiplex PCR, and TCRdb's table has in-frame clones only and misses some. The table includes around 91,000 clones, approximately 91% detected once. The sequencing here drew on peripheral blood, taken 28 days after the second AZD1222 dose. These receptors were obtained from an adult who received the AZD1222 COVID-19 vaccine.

CDR3 amino acids: CASSVRSSNEQFF. CDR3 in DNA: TGTGCCAGCAGTGTTAGGTCTAGCAATGAGCAGTTCTTC. This chain connects TRBV2 to TRBJ2-1, with D unresolved. The CDR3 extends over 13 amino acids. In germline, CDR1 is SNHLY, CDR2 FYNNEI. V dropped 4 bases and J dropped 6 bases, with 10 bases sitting between them.

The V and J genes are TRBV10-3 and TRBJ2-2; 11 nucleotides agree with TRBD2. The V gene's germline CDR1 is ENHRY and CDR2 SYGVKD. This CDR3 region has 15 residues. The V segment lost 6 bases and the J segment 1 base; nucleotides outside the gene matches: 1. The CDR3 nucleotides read TGTGCCATCAGGACTAGCGGGGAGAACACCGGGGAGCTGTTTTTT. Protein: CAIRTSGENTGELFF.

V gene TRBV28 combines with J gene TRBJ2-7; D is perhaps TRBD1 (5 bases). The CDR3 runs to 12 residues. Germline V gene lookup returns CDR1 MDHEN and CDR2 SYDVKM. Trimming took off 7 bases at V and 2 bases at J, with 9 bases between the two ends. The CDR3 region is CASTSGTYEQYF. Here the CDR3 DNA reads TGTGCCAGCACGTCAGGGACCTACGAGCAGTACTTC.

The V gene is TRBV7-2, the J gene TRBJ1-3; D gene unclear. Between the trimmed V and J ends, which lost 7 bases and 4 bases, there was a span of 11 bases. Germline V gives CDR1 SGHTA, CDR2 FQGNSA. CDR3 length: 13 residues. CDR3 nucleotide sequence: TGTGCCAGCAACCCTTCAAACGGAAACACCATATATTTT. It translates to CASNPSNGNTIYF.

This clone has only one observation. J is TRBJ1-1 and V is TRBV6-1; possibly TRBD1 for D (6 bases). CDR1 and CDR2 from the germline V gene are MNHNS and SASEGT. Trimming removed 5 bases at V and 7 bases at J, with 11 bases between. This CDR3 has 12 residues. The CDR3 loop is CASSYRTVEAFF. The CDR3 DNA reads TGTGCCAGCAGTTATCGGACAGTTGAAGCTTTCTTT.

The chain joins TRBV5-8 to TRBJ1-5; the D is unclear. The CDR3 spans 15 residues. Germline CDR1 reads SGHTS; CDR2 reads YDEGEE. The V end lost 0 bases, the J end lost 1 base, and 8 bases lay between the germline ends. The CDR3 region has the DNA TGTGCCAGCAGCTTGGTCTTCTTCAGCAATCAGCCCCAGCATTTT. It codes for CASSLVFFSNQPQHF.

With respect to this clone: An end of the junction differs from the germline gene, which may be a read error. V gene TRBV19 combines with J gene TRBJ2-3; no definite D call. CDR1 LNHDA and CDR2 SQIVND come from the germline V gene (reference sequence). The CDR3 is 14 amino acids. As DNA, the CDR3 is TGTGCCAGTAGCATAGGACCAAGCACAGATACGCAGTATTTT. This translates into CASSIGPSTDTQYF.

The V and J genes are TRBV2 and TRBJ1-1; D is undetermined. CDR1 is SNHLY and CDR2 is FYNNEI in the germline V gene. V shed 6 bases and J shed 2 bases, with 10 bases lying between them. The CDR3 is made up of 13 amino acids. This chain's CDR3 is CASSAKTNTEAFF. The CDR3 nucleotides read TGTGCCAGCAGCGCAAAGACTAACACTGAAGCTTTCTTT.

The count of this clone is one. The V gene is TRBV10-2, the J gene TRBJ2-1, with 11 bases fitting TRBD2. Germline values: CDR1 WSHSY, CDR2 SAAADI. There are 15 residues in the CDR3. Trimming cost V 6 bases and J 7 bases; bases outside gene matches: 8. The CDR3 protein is CASSLPGLAVNEQFF. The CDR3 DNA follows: TGCGCCAGCAGCTTACCGGGACTAGCGGTAAATGAGCAGTTCTTC.

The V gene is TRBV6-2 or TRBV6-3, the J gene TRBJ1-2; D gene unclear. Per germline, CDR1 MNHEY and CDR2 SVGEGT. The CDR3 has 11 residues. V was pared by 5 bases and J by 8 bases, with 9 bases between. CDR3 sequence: CASSQAAGYTF. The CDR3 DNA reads TGTGCCAGCAGTCAAGCCGCCGGCTACACCTTC.

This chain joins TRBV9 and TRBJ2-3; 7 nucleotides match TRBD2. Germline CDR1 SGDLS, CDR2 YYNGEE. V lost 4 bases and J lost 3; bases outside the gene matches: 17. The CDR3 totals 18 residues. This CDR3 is CASSTHHPSGTGTDTQYF. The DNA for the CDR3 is TGTGCCAGCAGCACTCACCACCCAAGCGGGACGGGGACAGATACGCAGTATTTT. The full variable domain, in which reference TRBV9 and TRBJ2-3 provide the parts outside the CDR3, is DSGVTQTPKHLITATGQRVTLRCSPRSGDLSVYWYQQSLDQGLQFLIQYYNGEERAKGNILERFSAQQFPDLHSELNLSSLELGDSALYFCASSTHHPSGTGTDTQYFGPGTRLTVL.

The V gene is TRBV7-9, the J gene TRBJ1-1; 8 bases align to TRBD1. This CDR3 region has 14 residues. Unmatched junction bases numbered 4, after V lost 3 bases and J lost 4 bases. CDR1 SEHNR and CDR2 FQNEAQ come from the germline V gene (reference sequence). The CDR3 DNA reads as TGTGCCAGCAGCTTCAGGGGGCTTGGCACTGAAGCTTTCTTT. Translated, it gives CASSFRGLGTEAFF.

Here the CDR3 DNA reads TGTGCCAGCAGCCTGGGGGTGGGGAACACTGAAGCTTTCTTT. Residues: CASSLGVGNTEAFF. The rearrangement links TRBV9 to TRBJ1-1; possible D gene TRBD1, 5 bases. Germline CDR1 is SGDLS and CDR2 is YYNGEE. V lost 4 bases, J lost 1 base, and 11 bases lay in between. The CDR3 spans 14 residues.

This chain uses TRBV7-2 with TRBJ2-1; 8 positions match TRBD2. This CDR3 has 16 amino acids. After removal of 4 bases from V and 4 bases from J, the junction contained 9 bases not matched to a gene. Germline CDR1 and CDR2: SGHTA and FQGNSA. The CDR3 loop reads CASSSSGSGRYNEQFF. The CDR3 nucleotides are TGTGCCAGCAGCTCGTCAGGCAGCGGGAGATACAATGAGCAGTTCTTC.

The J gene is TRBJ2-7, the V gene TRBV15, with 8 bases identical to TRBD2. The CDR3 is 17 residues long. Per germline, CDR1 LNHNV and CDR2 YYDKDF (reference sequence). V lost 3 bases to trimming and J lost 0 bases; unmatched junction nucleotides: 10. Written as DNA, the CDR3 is TGTGCCACCAGCAGGCCTAAAACCGGGACTAGCTCCTACGAGCAGTACTTC. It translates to CATSRPKTGTSSYEQYF.

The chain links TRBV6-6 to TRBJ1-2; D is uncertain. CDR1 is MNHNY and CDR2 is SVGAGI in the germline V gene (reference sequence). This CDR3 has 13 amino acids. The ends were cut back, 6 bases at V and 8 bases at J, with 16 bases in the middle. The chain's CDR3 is CASSQTVSEGYTF. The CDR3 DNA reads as TGTGCCAGCAGCCAGACTGTCTCGGAGGGCTACACCTTC.

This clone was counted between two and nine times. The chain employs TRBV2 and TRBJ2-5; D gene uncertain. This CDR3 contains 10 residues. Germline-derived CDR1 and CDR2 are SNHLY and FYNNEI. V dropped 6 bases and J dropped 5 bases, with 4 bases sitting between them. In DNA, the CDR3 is TGTGCCAGCAGCTTGGAGACCCAGTACTTC. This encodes CASSLETQYF.

The CDR3 nucleotides read TGTGCCAGCAGTTACTCGGGCCGGGTAGGGGAATCACCCCTCCACTTT. It translates to CASSYSGRVGESPLHF. J is TRBJ1-6 and V is TRBV6-5; the D gene is possibly TRBD1 (5 bases). The germline CDR1 and CDR2 sequences are MNHEY and SVGAGI. The CDR3 consists of 16 residues. The ends were cut back, 0 bases at V and 10 bases at J, with 16 bases in the middle.

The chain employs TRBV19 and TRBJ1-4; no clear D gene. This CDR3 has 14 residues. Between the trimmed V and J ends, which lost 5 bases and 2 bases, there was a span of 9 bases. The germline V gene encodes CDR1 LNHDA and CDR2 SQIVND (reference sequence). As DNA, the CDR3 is TGTGCCAGTAGTGGTGGAGCCACTAATGAAAAACTGTTTTTT. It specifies CASSGGATNEKLFF. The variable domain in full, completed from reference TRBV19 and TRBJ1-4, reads DGGITQSPKYLFRKEGQNVTLSCEQNLNHDAMYWYRQDPGQGLRLIYYSQIVNDFQKGDIAEGYSVSREKKESFPLTVTSAQKNPTAFYLCASSGGATNEKLFFGSGTQLSVL.

The CDR3 spells CAISEALANYGYTF. CDR3 DNA sequence: TGTGCCATCAGTGAGGCGTTAGCTAACTATGGCTACACCTTC. This rearrangement joins TRBV10-3 to TRBJ1-2; D remains ambiguous. V lost 2 bases and J 0 bases, leaving 7 bases between the germline ends. The length of the CDR3 is 14 residues. The germline V gene encodes CDR1 ENHRY and CDR2 SYGVKD.

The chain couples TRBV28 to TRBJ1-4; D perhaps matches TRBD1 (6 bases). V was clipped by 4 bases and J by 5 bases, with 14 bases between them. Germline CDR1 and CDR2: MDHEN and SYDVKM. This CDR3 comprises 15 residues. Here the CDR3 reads CASSWPRGTNEKLFF. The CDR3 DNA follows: TGTGCCAGCAGTTGGCCCCGGGGGACAAATGAAAAACTGTTTTTT.

The CDR3 region is CASSPPGQGSSSPYEQYF. The DNA for the CDR3 is TGTGCCAGTTCCCCTCCGGGACAGGGTTCGTCTAGTCCCTACGAGCAGTACTTC. The rearrangement uses TRBV19 and TRBJ2-7; 9 bases align to TRBD1. The V and J ends lost 8 bases and 2 bases, in that order; junction bases with no gene match: 19. This CDR3 comprises 18 residues. Germline V gene data show CDR1 as LNHDA and CDR2 as SQIVND (reference sequence). The entire variable domain, with the rest obtained from reference TRBV19 and TRBJ2-7, is as follows: DGGITQSPKYLFRKEGQNVTLSCEQNLNHDAMYWYRQDPGQGLRLIYYSQIVNDFQKGDIAEGYSVSREKKESFPLTVTSAQKNPTAFYLCASSPPGQGSSSPYEQYFGPGTRLTVT.

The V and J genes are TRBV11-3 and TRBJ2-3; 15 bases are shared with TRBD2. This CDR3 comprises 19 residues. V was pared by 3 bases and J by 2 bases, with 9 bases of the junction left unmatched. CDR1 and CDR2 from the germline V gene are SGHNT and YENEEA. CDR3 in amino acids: CASSLGQGLAGGNTDTQYF. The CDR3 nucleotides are TGTGCCAGCAGCTTGGGTCAGGGACTAGCGGGAGGCAACACAGATACGCAGTATTTT. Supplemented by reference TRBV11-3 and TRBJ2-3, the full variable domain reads EAGVVQSPRYKIIEKKQPVAFWCNPISGHNTLYWYLQNLGQGPELLIRYENEEAVDDSQLPKDRFSAERLKGVDSTLKIQPAELGDSAVYLCASSLGQGLAGGNTDTQYFGPGTRLTVL.

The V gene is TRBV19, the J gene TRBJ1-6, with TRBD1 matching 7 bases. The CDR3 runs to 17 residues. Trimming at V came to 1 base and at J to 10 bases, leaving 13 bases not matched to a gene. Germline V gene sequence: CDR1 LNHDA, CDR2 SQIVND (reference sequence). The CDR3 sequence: CASSIGVPGQIGSPLHF. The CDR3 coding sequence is TGTGCCAGTAGTATAGGAGTTCCGGGACAGATTGGATCACCCCTCCACTTT.

This chain's CDR3 is CASSQYTGGEQFF. The DNA for the CDR3 is TGTGCCAGCAGCCAGTATACAGGGGGTGAGCAGTTCTTC. This rearrangement joins TRBV3-1 (or the pseudogene TRBV3-2) to TRBJ2-1, with TRBD1 identical over 8 bases. This CDR3 is built from 13 residues. J was trimmed by 9 bases and V by 3 bases; bases with no gene match: 4. Germline lookup yields CDR1 LGHDT and CDR2 YNNKEL (reference sequence).

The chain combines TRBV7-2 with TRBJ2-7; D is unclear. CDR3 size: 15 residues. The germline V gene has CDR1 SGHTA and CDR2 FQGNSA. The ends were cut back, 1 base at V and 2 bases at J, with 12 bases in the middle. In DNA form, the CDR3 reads TGTGCCAGCAGCTTAGGTGGCACGCTGCCCTACGAGCAGTACTTC. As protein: CASSLGGTLPYEQYF.

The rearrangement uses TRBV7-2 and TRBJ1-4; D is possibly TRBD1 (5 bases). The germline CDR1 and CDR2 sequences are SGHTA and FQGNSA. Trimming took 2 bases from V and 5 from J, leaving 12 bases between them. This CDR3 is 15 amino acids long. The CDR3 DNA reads TGTGCCAGCAGCTTACGGGCAGGGAAGAATGAAAAACTGTTTTTT. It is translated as CASSLRAGKNEKLFF.

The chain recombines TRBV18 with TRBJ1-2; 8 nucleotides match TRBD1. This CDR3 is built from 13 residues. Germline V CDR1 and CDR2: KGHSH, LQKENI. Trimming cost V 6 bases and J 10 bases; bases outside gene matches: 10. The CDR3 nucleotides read TGTGCCAGCTCCGCGGACAGGGAGCAGACCTACACCTTC. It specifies CASSADREQTYTF.

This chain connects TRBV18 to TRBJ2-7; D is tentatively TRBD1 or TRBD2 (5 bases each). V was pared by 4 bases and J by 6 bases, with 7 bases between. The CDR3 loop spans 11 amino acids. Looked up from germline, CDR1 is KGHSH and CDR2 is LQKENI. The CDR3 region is CASSQGPEQYF. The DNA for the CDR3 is TGTGCCAGCTCACAGGGACCCGAGCAGTACTTC.

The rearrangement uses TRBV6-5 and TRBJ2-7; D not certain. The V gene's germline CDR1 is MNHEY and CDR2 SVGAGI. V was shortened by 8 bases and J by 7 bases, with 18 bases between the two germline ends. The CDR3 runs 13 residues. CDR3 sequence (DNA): TGTGCCAGCGGAGCCTTAGGTTTTGGGGAGCAGTACTTC. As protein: CASGALGFGEQYF.

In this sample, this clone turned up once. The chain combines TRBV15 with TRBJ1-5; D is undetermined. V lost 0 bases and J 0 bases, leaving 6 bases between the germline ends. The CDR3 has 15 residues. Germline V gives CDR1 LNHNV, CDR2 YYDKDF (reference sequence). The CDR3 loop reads CATSRDRNSNQPQHF. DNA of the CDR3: TGTGCCACCAGCAGAGACAGGAATAGCAATCAGCCCCAGCATTTT.

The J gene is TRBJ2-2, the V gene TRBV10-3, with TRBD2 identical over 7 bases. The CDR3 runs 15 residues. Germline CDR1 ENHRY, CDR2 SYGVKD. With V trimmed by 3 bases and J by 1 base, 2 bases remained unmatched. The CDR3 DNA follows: TGTGCCATCAGTGACGGGAGGATGAACACCGGGGAGCTGTTTTTT. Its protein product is CAISDGRMNTGELFF.